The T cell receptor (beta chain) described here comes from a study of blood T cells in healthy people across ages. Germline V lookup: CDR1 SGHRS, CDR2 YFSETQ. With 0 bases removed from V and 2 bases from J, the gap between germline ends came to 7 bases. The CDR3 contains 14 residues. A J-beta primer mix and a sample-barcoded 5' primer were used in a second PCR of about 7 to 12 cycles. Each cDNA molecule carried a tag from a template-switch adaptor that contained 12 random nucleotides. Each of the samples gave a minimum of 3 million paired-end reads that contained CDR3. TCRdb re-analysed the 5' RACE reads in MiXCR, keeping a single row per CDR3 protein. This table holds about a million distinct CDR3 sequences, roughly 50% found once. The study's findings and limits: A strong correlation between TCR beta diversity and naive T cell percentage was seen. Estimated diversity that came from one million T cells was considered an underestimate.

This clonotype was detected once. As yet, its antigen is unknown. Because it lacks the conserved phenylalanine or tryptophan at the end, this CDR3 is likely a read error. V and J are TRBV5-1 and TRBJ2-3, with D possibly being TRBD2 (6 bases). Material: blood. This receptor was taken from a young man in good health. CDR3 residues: CASSLGGNTDTQYY. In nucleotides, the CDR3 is TGCGCCAGCAGCTTGGGCGGGAACACAGATACGCAGTATTAT.